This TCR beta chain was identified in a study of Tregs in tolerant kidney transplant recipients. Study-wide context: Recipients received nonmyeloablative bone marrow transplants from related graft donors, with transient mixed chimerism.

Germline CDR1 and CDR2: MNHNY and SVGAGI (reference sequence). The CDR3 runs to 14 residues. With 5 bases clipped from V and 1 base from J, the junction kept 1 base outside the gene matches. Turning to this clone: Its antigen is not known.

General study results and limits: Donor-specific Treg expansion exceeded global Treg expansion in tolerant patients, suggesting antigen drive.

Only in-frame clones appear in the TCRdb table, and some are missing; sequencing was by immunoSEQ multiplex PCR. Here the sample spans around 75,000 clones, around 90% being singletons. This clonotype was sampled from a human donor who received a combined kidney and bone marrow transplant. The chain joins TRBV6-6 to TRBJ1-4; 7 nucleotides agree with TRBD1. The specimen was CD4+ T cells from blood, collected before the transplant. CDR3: CASSRDRTNEKLFF. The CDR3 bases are TGTGCCAGCAGTCGGGACAGAACTAATGAAAAACTGTTTTTT.